This T cell receptor beta chain was captured in a study of blood T cell repertoires in COVID-19. The CDR3 consists of 15 residues. The V end lost 7 bases, the J end lost 1 base, and 17 bases lay between the germline ends. Germline CDR1 and CDR2: SGHKS and YYEKEE (reference sequence). Generated by immunoSEQ multiplex PCR, the TCRdb table keeps only in-frame clones and is missing some. The data hold 250,000 to 350,000 clones, with approximately 86% observed a single time. The sequence derives from a human donor with COVID-19, enrolled during active disease. The donor label of this sample is uncertain. The rearrangement joins TRBV5-5 to TRBJ2-5, with D perhaps TRBD1 (5 bases). Sequenced material: peripheral blood. The DNA of the CDR3 is TGTGCCAGCGAAGCTTTTACAGGCCTCCAAGAGACCCAGTACTTC. Its translation: CASEAFTGLQETQYF.